The 10 T cell receptor beta chains below all came from one sample that was sequenced in a study of T cell responses to AZD1222 COVID-19 vaccine. Profiled with immunoSEQ multiplex PCR; TCRdb holds only in-frame clones, not every one. The data contain around 58,000 clones, roughly 84% of them singletons. The material was peripheral blood, obtained on day 0 of AZD1222 vaccination. These receptors all stem from an adult in good health.

The V call is TRBV12-5, the J call TRBJ1-1; D is ambiguous. Germline V gene sequence: CDR1 LGHNT, CDR2 FRNRAP. This CDR3 contains 14 residues. V was pared by 6 bases and J by 1 base, with 12 bases between. CDR3 nucleotide sequence: TGTGCTAGTGGGCTGGGGAGTGAGAACACTGAAGCTTTCTTT. Protein product: CASGLGSENTEAFF.

V is TRBV6-5 and J is TRBJ2-1, with 7 bases that match TRBD1. Per germline, CDR1 MNHEY and CDR2 SVGAGI. The CDR3 has 15 residues. V trimming: 5 bases; J trimming: 7 bases; junction bases outside the gene matches: 11. The CDR3 loop is CASSLPGQSTNEQFF. Written as DNA, the CDR3 is TGTGCCAGCAGTCTACCGGGACAGAGTACGAATGAGCAGTTCTTC.

The rearrangement links TRBV2 to TRBJ1-2; tentative D call: TRBD1 (6 bases). The CDR3 has 14 amino acids. V lost 3 bases to trimming and J lost 8 bases, with 16 bases between them. From germline, CDR1 is SNHLY and CDR2 FYNNEI. The CDR3 spells CASSDSDSPEGYTF. The CDR3 DNA is TGTGCCAGCAGTGACTCGGACAGCCCGGAGGGCTACACCTTC.

The rearrangement uses TRBV11-1 and TRBJ1-1, with D tentatively TRBD1 (6 bases). V lost 0 bases and J lost 4, with 12 bases in between. Germline CDR1 SGHAT, CDR2 FQDESV (reference sequence). The CDR3 length is 15 residues. CDR3 loop: CASSLAGARITEAFF. Written as DNA, the CDR3 is TGTGCCAGCAGCTTAGCGGGGGCTCGGATCACTGAAGCTTTCTTT.

The J gene is TRBJ1-1, the V gene TRBV18; D is unclear. This CDR3 contains 13 residues. V lost 6 bases, J lost 2 bases, and 10 bases lay in between. Germline V lookup: CDR1 KGHSH, CDR2 LQKENI. For the CDR3, the DNA is TGTGCCAGCTCTCCTGGGTCCAACACTGAAGCTTTCTTT. The encoded protein is CASSPGSNTEAFF.

This chain uses TRBV5-1 with TRBJ2-5, with TRBD1 matching 8 bases. CDR1 SGHRS and CDR2 YFSETQ come from the germline V gene. This CDR3 has 16 amino acids. V trimming: 0 bases; J trimming: 5 bases; junction bases outside the gene matches: 9. CDR3 in amino acids: CASSLVGQGAVETQYF. DNA for the CDR3: TGCGCCAGCAGCTTGGTAGGGCAGGGGGCCGTCGAGACCCAGTACTTC. Based on the CDR3 plus reference TRBV5-1 and TRBJ2-5, the full variable domain is KAGVTQTPRYLIKTRGQQVTLSCSPISGHRSVSWYQQTPGQGLQFLFEYFSETQRNKGNFPGRFSGRQFSNSRSEMNVSTLELGDSALYLCASSLVGQGAVETQYFGPGTRLLVL.

The gene calls are TRBV28 and TRBJ1-3; D gene unclear. The length of the CDR3 is 14 residues. Looked up from germline, CDR1 is MDHEN and CDR2 is SYDVKM. V dropped 7 bases and J dropped 4 bases, with 14 bases sitting between them. CDR3 bases: TGTGCCAGCACTTTCACGGGATCCGGAAACACCATATATTTT. Translating it yields CASTFTGSGNTIYF. Full variable domain (remainder filled in from reference TRBV28 and TRBJ1-3): DVKVTQSSRYLVKRTGEKVFLECVQDMDHENMFWYRQDPGLGLRLIYFSYDVKMKEKGDIPEGYSVSREKKERFSLILESASTNQTSMYLCASTFTGSGNTIYFGEGSWLTVV.

The rearrangement uses TRBV9 and TRBJ1-3, with TRBD1 as a possible D gene (5 bases). The CDR3 sequence is 15 residues long. V was shortened by 3 bases and J by 1 base, with 11 bases between the two germline ends. The V gene's germline CDR1 is SGDLS and CDR2 YYNGEE. The CDR3: CASSARGTSGNTIYF. DNA for the CDR3: TGTGCCAGCAGCGCGAGAGGGACTTCTGGAAACACCATATATTTT.

The CDR3 sequence is CASISPYRDRRLYF. CDR3 coding DNA: TGTGCCAGCATCTCCCCCTACCGGGACCGCCGATTGTACTTC. The gene calls are TRBV6-5 and TRBJ2-7; D assignment may be TRBD1 or TRBD2 (5 bases each). V was shortened by 7 bases and J by 12 bases, with 25 bases between the two germline ends. Germline CDR1 and CDR2: MNHEY and SVGAGI. This CDR3 spans 14 amino acids.

V is TRBV9 and J is TRBJ1-5; the D is unclear. The CDR3 covers 14 residues. Trimming pared 0 bases from V and 5 bases from J, leaving 9 bases between. Per germline, CDR1 SGDLS and CDR2 YYNGEE. The CDR3 spells CASSVDNSDQPQHF. The CDR3 DNA reads as TGTGCCAGCAGCGTAGATAACAGCGATCAGCCCCAGCATTTT.